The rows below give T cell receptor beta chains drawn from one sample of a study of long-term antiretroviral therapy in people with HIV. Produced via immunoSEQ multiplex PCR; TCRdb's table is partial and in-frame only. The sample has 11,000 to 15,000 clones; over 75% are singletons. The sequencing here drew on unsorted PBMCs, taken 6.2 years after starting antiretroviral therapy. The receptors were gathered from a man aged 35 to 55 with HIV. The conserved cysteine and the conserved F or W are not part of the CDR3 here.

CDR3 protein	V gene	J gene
ASSENSGTGQPQH	TRBV6-1	TRBJ1-5
ASSLSGSLNEQF	TRBV7-3	TRBJ2-1
ASSRTSSDSNQPQH	TRBV18	TRBJ1-5
ASSMLGRENTIY	TRBV5-6	TRBJ1-3
ASSLTSSGYHHEQY	TRBV18	TRBJ2-7
ASSFSLGADTQY	TRBV27	TRBJ2-3
ASRTGLAPGELF	TRBV2	TRBJ2-2
ASSHGSTSGETQY	TRBV7-2	TRBJ2-5
ASSMRQTNTEAF	TRBV19	TRBJ1-1
ASVTHVGRGSNQPQH	TRBV28	TRBJ1-5
AISGPGSNNEQF	TRBV10-3	TRBJ2-1
ASSMGATGAATEAF	TRBV19	TRBJ1-1
ASSFAPGTGALGY	TRBV28	TRBJ2-7
ASNQQTGMPAMSYPETQY	TRBV7-8	TRBJ2-5
ASSILRDYNEQF	TRBV28	TRBJ2-1
ASSQGTLPGSGNTIY	TRBV4-2	TRBJ1-3
ASSQGRQVWRAF	TRBV4-1	TRBJ1-1
ASSEDRNNQPQH	TRBV6-1	TRBJ1-5
ATSRVGLYEQY	TRBV15	TRBJ2-7
ASKGETYEQY	TRBV25-1	TRBJ2-7
ASSYSMGTRPYEQY	TRBV6-5	TRBJ2-7
ASNAANQPQH	TRBV2	TRBJ1-5
ASVPPGQPDGYT	TRBV6-6	TRBJ1-2
ASSLGRQLLSYEQY	TRBV13	TRBJ2-7
ASSPTGGRNYGYT	TRBV5-1	TRBJ1-2
ASAPDRGDQPQH	TRBV12-5	TRBJ1-5
ASSENSVMNTEAF	TRBV6-1	TRBJ1-1
ASSVRLPSGANVLT	TRBV5-1	TRBJ2-6
ASRSGTGGANTEAF	TRBV27	TRBJ1-1
SVTHTGELF	TRBV29-1	TRBJ2-2
SVEVFGLAGSGEQY	TRBV29-1	TRBJ2-7
ASSRRGQFQPQH	TRBV28	TRBJ1-5